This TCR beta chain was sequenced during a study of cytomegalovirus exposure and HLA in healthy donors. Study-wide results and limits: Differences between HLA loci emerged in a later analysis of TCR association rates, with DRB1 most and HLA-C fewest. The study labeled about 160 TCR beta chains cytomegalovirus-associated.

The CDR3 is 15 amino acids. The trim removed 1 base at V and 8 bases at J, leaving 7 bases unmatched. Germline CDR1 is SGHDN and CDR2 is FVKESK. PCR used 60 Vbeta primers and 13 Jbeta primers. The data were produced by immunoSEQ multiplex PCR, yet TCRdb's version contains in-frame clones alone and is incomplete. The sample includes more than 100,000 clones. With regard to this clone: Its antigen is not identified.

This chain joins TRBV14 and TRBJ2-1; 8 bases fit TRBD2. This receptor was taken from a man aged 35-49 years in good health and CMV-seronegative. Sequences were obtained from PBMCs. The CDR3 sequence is CASSQVVGGAYEQFF. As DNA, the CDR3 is TGTGCCAGCAGCCAAGTTGTCGGGGGGGCCTATGAGCAGTTCTTC.